The 10 T cell receptor beta chains below come from one sample, sequenced in a study of blood T cell repertoires in COVID-19. Clones were read by immunoSEQ multiplex PCR, and TCRdb kept only the in-frame ones, dropping some. The data show fewer than 150,000 clones, approximately 80% seen once. The sample consisted of peripheral blood. The receptors derive from an elderly woman in a cohort sampled during active or convalescent COVID-19.

This sequence joins TRBV10-3 and TRBJ1-5, with D possibly TRBD1 on 5 matching bases. V was shortened by 2 bases and J by 1 base, with 9 bases between the two germline ends. CDR3 length: 15 amino acids. Germline values: CDR1 ENHRY, CDR2 SYGVKD. The CDR3 nucleotides read TGTGCCATCAGTGAGGACAGAGCGAGCAATCAGCCCCAGCATTTT. As protein: CAISEDRASNQPQHF.

In this sample, this clone turned up once. This rearrangement joins TRBV5-8 to TRBJ2-7, with no clear D. V lost 3 bases, J lost 3 bases, and 7 bases lay in between. This CDR3 is built from 12 residues. Germline loops: CDR1 SGHTS, CDR2 YDEGEE. CDR3: CASSWAGYEQYF. The CDR3 bases are TGTGCCAGCAGCTGGGCCGGCTACGAGCAGTACTTC.

This chain connects TRBV29-1 to TRBJ2-5; 12 nucleotides align to TRBD1. The junction had 6 bases not matched to a gene; V was cut back by 7 bases and J by 3 bases. The CDR3 consists of 14 residues. CDR1 is SQVTM, CDR2 ANQGSEA, per germline. The CDR3 nucleotides read TGCAGCGCAAGGGACAGGGGGCGAGAAGAGACCCAGTACTTC. It is translated as CSARDRGREETQYF.

This clone was found a few times. J is TRBJ1-4 and V is TRBV4-1; a weak D match, TRBD1 (6 bases). The CDR3 has 15 amino acids. Germline V gene lookup returns CDR1 MGHRA and CDR2 YSYEKL. Trimming stripped 4 bases from V and 6 bases from J, with 15 bases between. The CDR3 reads CASSLQGSGDEKLFF. The CDR3 DNA sequence: TGCGCCAGCAGCCTACAGGGATCAGGAGATGAAAAACTGTTTTTT.

The chain joins TRBV6-2 or TRBV6-3 to TRBJ1-5, with TRBD1 identical over 9 bases. The CDR3 totals 13 residues. Per the germline V gene, CDR1 is MNHEY and CDR2 is SVGEGT. After removal of 6 bases from V and 7 bases from J, the junction contained 4 bases not matched to a gene. This chain's CDR3 is CASRYDRGQPQHF. The DNA of the CDR3 is TGTGCCAGCAGATACGACAGGGGGCAGCCCCAGCATTTT.

The CDR3 here is CASSMGLGRGVRGYTF. The CDR3, as DNA: TGTGCCAGTAGTATGGGTCTCGGCAGGGGCGTCCGTGGCTACACCTTC. J is TRBJ1-2 and V is TRBV19, with a possible D match to TRBD1 (6 bases). The CDR3 has 16 residues. Per the germline V gene, CDR1 is LNHDA and CDR2 is SQIVND (reference sequence). V was pared by 3 bases and J by 7 bases, with 21 bases between.

The chain employs TRBV18 and TRBJ2-5; TRBD1 matches 7 bases. This CDR3 has 16 residues. The V and J ends lost 2 bases and 1 base, in that order; junction bases with no gene match: 7. Germline V gene sequence: CDR1 KGHSH, CDR2 LQKENI. The CDR3, as DNA: TGTGCCAGCTCACCAACCCGGGACAGCCTCCAAGAGACCCAGTACTTC. Residues: CASSPTRDSLQETQYF.

The CDR3 sequence is CASTVTGMNEKLFF. DNA of the CDR3: TGCGCCAGCACCGTGACAGGGATGAATGAAAAACTGTTTTTT. This rearrangement joins TRBV5-1 to TRBJ1-4; 7 nucleotides agree with TRBD1. There are 14 residues in the CDR3. Looked up from germline, CDR1 is SGHRS and CDR2 is YFSETQ. V dropped 6 bases and J dropped 5; count of bases not matched to a gene: 7. Based on the CDR3 plus reference TRBV5-1 and TRBJ1-4, the full variable domain is KAGVTQTPRYLIKTRGQQVTLSCSPISGHRSVSWYQQTPGQGLQFLFEYFSETQRNKGNFPGRFSGRQFSNSRSEMNVSTLELGDSALYLCASTVTGMNEKLFFGSGTQLSVL.

This chain links TRBV13 with TRBJ2-3; a possible D gene is TRBD2 (5 bases). Between the trimmed V and J ends, which lost 5 bases and 2 bases, there was a span of 17 bases. Germline lookup yields CDR1 PRHDT and CDR2 FYEKMQ (reference sequence). The CDR3 is 16 amino acids. CDR3: CASSPRVLNPTDTQYF. CDR3 bases: TGTGCCAGCAGCCCGAGGGTCCTCAACCCCACAGATACGCAGTATTTT.

DNA of the CDR3: TGTGCCAGCAGCGTAGGAATAGGGACAAGCAATCAGCCCCAGCATTTT. It is translated as CASSVGIGTSNQPQHF. The rearrangement joins TRBV9 to TRBJ1-5, with D perhaps TRBD1 (6 bases). The V end was cut by 0 bases, the J end by 1 base, with 11 bases between. Germline V lookup: CDR1 SGDLS, CDR2 YYNGEE. The CDR3 sequence is 16 residues long.